One and the same sample provided the 8 T cell receptor beta chains below, sequenced in a study of T cell responses to AZD1222 COVID-19 vaccine. TCRdb's table, derived via immunoSEQ multiplex PCR, lists solely in-frame clones and lacks some. Of 80,000 to 100,000 clones in the sample, around nine tenths are singletons; the top ten hold roughly 10%. Sample: peripheral blood, taken 28 days after the second AZD1222 dose. All receptors derive from an adult who received the AZD1222 COVID-19 vaccine.

In nucleotides, the CDR3 is TGTGCCAGCAGCTTAATGGGGGGTCCTAATGAAAAACTGTTTTTT. Protein product: CASSLMGGPNEKLFF. This sequence joins TRBV7-3 and TRBJ1-4; possibly TRBD1 for D (5 bases). Germline assignment: CDR1 SGHTA and CDR2 FQGTGA. The CDR3 runs 15 residues. The germline V and J ends were trimmed by 1 base and 3 bases, with 9 bases remaining between them.

The rearrangement joins TRBV14 to TRBJ1-4, with a weak D call TRBD1 (5 bases). V was pared by 1 base and J by 3 bases, with 12 bases between. Germline V CDR1 and CDR2: SGHDN, FVKESK. This CDR3 region has 16 residues. The CDR3 nucleotides are TGTGCCAGCAGCCAAGGCAGGGTTGCGCCTAATGAAAAACTGTTTTTT. This sequence encodes CASSQGRVAPNEKLFF.

The rearrangement links TRBV14 to TRBJ2-7; the match to TRBD2 covers 7 bases. There are 14 residues in the CDR3. V was pared by 4 bases and J by 6 bases, with 9 bases of the junction left unmatched. Germline V gene data show CDR1 as SGHDN and CDR2 as FVKESK. The CDR3 DNA follows: TGTGCCAGCAGCCCCTGGGAGGGAGTTTCCGAGCAGTACTTC. Translated: CASSPWEGVSEQYF.

This sequence joins TRBV18 and TRBJ2-1; the D gene is possibly TRBD2 (5 bases). The V and J ends lost 4 bases and 6 bases respectively, with 10 bases between them. The CDR3 is made up of 13 amino acids. Germline values: CDR1 KGHSH, CDR2 LQKENI. The CDR3 DNA is TGTGCCAGCTCACGAGGACTTACCAATGAGCAGTTCTTC. Encoded protein: CASSRGLTNEQFF.

The rearrangement uses TRBV11-2 and TRBJ2-3; D is uncertain. Germline V gene sequence: CDR1 SGHAT, CDR2 FQNNGV. V lost 5 bases, J lost 5 bases, and 14 bases lay in between. The CDR3 covers 14 residues. CDR3 coding DNA: TGTGCCAGCAGCCTAGGGTACAGCGTAGATACGCAGTATTTT. Encoded protein: CASSLGYSVDTQYF.

The rearrangement links TRBV29-1 to TRBJ1-1; D is uncertain. Trimming took 1 base from V and 4 from J, leaving 13 bases between them. This CDR3 comprises 14 residues. Germline lookup yields CDR1 SQVTM and CDR2 ANQGSEA. The CDR3 is CSVEVKSRGTEAFF. CDR3 DNA sequence: TGCAGCGTTGAAGTCAAGAGTCGGGGCACTGAAGCTTTCTTT. Variable domain in full (rest from reference TRBV29-1 and TRBJ1-1): SAVISQKPSRDICQRGTSLTIQCQVDSQVTMMFWYRQQPGQSLTLIATANQGSEATYESGFVIDKFPISRPNLTFSTLTVSNMSPEDSSIYLCSVEVKSRGTEAFFGQGTRLTVV.

The genes are TRBV27 and TRBJ2-3; D is perhaps TRBD2 (6 bases). CDR1 is MNHEY and CDR2 is SMNVEV in the germline V gene (reference sequence). Trimming took 11 bases from V and 2 from J, leaving 26 bases between them. CDR3 length: 17 residues. CDR3 region: CAEGWGVNAPVTDTQYF. The CDR3 DNA follows: TGTGCCGAGGGTTGGGGGGTTAACGCTCCGGTCACAGATACGCAGTATTTT.

The gene calls are TRBV7-9 and TRBJ2-3; 9 bases line up with TRBD2. Germline V gene data show CDR1 as SEHNR and CDR2 as FQNEAQ (reference sequence). V gave up 5 bases and J gave up 3 bases; unmatched junction bases: 6. CDR3 length: 15 amino acids. The CDR3 loop reads CASSAVAGVTDTQYF. CDR3 DNA sequence: TGTGCCAGCAGCGCCGTAGCGGGAGTAACAGATACGCAGTATTTT. The full variable domain, in which reference TRBV7-9 and TRBJ2-3 provide the parts outside the CDR3, is DTGVSQNPRHKITKRGQNVTFRCDPISEHNRLYWYRQTLGQGPEFLTYFQNEAQLEKSRLLSDRFSAERPKGSFSTLEIQRTEQGDSAMYLCASSAVAGVTDTQYFGPGTRLTVL.